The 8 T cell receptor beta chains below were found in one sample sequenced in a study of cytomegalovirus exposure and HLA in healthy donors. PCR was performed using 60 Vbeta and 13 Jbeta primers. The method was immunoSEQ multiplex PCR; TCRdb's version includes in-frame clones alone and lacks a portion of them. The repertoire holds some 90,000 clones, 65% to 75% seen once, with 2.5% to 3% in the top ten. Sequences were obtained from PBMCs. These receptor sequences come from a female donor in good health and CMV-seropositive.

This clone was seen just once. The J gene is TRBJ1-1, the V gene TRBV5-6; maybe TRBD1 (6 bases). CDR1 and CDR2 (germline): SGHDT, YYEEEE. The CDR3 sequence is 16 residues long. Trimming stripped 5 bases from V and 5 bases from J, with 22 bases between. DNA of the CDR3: TGTGCCAGCAGAGAGGGGGGGGGAAGGGATGGAACTGAAGCTTTCTTT. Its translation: CASREGGGRDGTEAFF.

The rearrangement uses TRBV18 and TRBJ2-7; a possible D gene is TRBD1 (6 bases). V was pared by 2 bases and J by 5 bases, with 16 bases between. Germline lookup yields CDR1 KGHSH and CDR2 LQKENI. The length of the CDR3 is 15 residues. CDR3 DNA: TGTGCCAGCTCACCAACGCGACAGGCCGGGAACGAGCAGTACTTC. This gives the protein CASSPTRQAGNEQYF. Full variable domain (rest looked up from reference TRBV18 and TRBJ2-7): NAGVMQNPRHLVRRRGQEARLRCSPMKGHSHVYWYRQLPEEGLKFMVYLQKENIIDESGMPKERFSAEFPKEGPSILRIQQVVRGDSAAYFCASSPTRQAGNEQYFGPGTRLTVT.

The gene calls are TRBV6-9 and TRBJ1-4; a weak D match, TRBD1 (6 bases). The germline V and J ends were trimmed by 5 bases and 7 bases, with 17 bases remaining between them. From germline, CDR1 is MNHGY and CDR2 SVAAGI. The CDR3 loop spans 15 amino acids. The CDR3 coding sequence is TGTGCCAGCAGTCTGGGCGCGGGGGCGGGTGAAAAACTGTTTTTT. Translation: CASSLGAGAGEKLFF.

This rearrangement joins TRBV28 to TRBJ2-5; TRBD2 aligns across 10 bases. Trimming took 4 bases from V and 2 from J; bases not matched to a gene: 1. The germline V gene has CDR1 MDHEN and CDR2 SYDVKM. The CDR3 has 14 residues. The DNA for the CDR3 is TGTGCCAGCAGTTCGACTAGCGGGCAAGAGACCCAGTACTTC. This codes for CASSSTSGQETQYF.

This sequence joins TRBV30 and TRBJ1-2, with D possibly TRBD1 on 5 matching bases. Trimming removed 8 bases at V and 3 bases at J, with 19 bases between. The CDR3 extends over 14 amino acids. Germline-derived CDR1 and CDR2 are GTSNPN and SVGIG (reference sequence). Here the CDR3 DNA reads TGTGCCGGTGGACCTCCAGGGTCCTACTATGGCTACACCTTC. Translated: CAGGPPGSYYGYTF.

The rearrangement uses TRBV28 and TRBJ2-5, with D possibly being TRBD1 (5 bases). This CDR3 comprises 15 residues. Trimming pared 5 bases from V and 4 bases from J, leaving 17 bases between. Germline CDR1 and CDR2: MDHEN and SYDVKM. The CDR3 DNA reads TGTGCCAGCAGTCGGAGACAGTCACGGAGAGAGACCCAGTACTTC. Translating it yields CASSRRQSRRETQYF.

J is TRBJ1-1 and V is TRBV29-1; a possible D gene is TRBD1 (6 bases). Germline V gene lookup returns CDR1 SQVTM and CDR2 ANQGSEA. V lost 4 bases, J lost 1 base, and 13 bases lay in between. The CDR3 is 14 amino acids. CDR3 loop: CSVAEYRANTEAFF. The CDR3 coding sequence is TGCAGCGTTGCCGAATACAGGGCGAACACTGAAGCTTTCTTT.

CDR3 loop: CASSLRGQGYEQYF. CDR3 DNA: TGTGCCAGCAGTTTAAGGGGCCAGGGGTACGAGCAGTACTTC. The genes are TRBV28 and TRBJ2-7, with D perhaps matching TRBD1 (6 bases). The CDR3 has 14 residues. CDR1 and CDR2 from the germline V gene are MDHEN and SYDVKM. Deletions cut 2 bases from V and 4 bases from J, with 12 bases between.